Shown below are 30 T cell receptor beta chains from a single sample sequenced in a study of blood T cell repertoires in COVID-19. Some clones are missing from TCRdb's copy, which holds only in-frame ones; the method was immunoSEQ multiplex PCR. The sample shows 95,000 to 100,000 clones, more than 70% of them seen only once. The source material was peripheral blood. These receptors all stem from a woman in her thirties with acute or convalescent COVID-19.

The chain links TRBV9 to TRBJ1-2, with 8 bases that match TRBD1. CDR3 length equals 15 residues. V shed 3 bases and J 2 bases; nucleotides not matched to a gene: 6. Germline CDR1 SGDLS, CDR2 YYNGEE. Here the CDR3 DNA reads TGTGCCAGCAGCGGGCCCGACAGGGGAAACTATGGCTACACCTTC. Amino acid sequence: CASSGPDRGNYGYTF. Looking up the rest from reference TRBV9 and TRBJ1-2 gives the full variable domain: DSGVTQTPKHLITATGQRVTLRCSPRSGDLSVYWYQQSLDQGLQFLIQYYNGEERAKGNILERFSAQQFPDLHSELNLSSLELGDSALYFCASSGPDRGNYGYTFGSGTRLTVV.

The J gene is TRBJ1-2, the V gene TRBV5-4, with 7 bases that match TRBD1. The CDR3 covers 12 residues. With 5 bases clipped from V and 3 bases from J, the junction kept 1 base outside the gene matches. Germline CDR1 SGHNT, CDR2 YYREEE (reference sequence). The chain's CDR3 is CASRGTDYGYTF. CDR3 nucleotide sequence: TGTGCCAGCAGAGGGACAGACTATGGCTACACCTTC.

DNA of the CDR3: TGTGCCAGCAGCCCCGACAGGGATGGCTACACCTTC. Translation gives CASSPDRDGYTF. J is TRBJ1-2 and V is TRBV11-2; 7 bases align to TRBD1. This CDR3 has 12 amino acids. The V and J ends lost 5 bases and 6 bases, in that order; junction bases with no gene match: 3. Germline-derived CDR1 and CDR2 are SGHAT and FQNNGV.

The genes are TRBV27 and TRBJ2-3, with D hard to call. This CDR3 region has 15 residues. Germline V gives CDR1 MNHEY, CDR2 SMNVEV (reference sequence). The V and J ends lost 2 bases and 4 bases respectively, with 13 bases between them. The CDR3 nucleotides are TGTGCCAGCAGTTTAGCCCCCACGCGTGCAGATACGCAGTATTTT. Encoded protein: CASSLAPTRADTQYF.

The V and J genes are TRBV18 and TRBJ2-7; D is perhaps TRBD1 (6 bases). This CDR3 comprises 14 residues. The germline V gene has CDR1 KGHSH and CDR2 LQKENI. V lost 1 base to trimming and J lost 3 bases, with 10 bases between them. The CDR3 loop reads CASSPRNRDYEQYF. The CDR3 nucleotides are TGTGCCAGCTCACCACGGAACAGGGACTACGAGCAGTACTTC.

This clone has only one observation. The gene calls are TRBV18 and TRBJ2-2; 12 positions match TRBD2. The length of the CDR3 is 19 residues. Germline loops: CDR1 KGHSH, CDR2 LQKENI. V was pared by 0 bases and J by 1 base, with 6 bases of the junction left unmatched. CDR3 coding DNA: TGTGCCAGCTCACCACCTCTCGGACTAGCGGGGCTGAACACCGGGGAGCTGTTTTTT. Protein product: CASSPPLGLAGLNTGELFF.

The chain joins TRBV5-1 to TRBJ2-3, with 9 positions matching TRBD2. This CDR3 is built from 14 residues. Per germline, CDR1 SGHRS and CDR2 YFSETQ. V shed 6 bases and J 4 bases; nucleotides not matched to a gene: 6. The CDR3 sequence: CASKMASGADTQYF. Here the CDR3 DNA reads TGCGCCAGCAAGATGGCTAGCGGGGCAGATACGCAGTATTTT.

This clone came up a few times. Here the CDR3 reads CASSFLGQGSRNEQFF. CDR3 bases: TGTGCCAGCAGTTTTCTGGGACAGGGTTCAAGAAATGAGCAGTTCTTC. The chain employs TRBV6-5 and TRBJ2-1, with 9 bases identical to TRBD1. Germline CDR1 MNHEY, CDR2 SVGAGI. The CDR3 length is 16 residues. The V segment lost 4 bases and the J segment 7 bases; nucleotides outside the gene matches: 11.

This clone has only a few counts. This chain uses TRBV27 with TRBJ1-2; TRBD1 might be the D (6 bases). The germline V gene has CDR1 MNHEY and CDR2 SMNVEV (reference sequence). The CDR3 has 14 residues. V gave up 6 bases and J gave up 3 bases, with 14 bases separating them. This chain's CDR3 is CASRAWGGDYGYTF. The CDR3 DNA is TGTGCCAGCAGGGCTTGGGGGGGCGACTATGGCTACACCTTC.

J is TRBJ1-4 and V is TRBV11-2; unclear D gene. The CDR3 is 12 amino acids. Deletions cut 6 bases from V and 7 bases from J, with 9 bases between. Per germline, CDR1 SGHAT and CDR2 FQNNGV. CDR3 loop: CASSFRSEKLFF. CDR3 bases: TGTGCCAGCAGTTTCCGTAGTGAAAAACTGTTTTTT.

The chain is built from TRBV28 and TRBJ1-1; 7 positions agree with TRBD1. CDR3 length: 14 amino acids. In germline, CDR1 is MDHEN, CDR2 SYDVKM. V trimming: 3 bases; J trimming: 5 bases; junction bases outside the gene matches: 6. The DNA for the CDR3 is TGTGCCAGCAGTTTGGCCAGGGGGAGTACTGAAGCTTTCTTT. This sequence encodes CASSLARGSTEAFF.

The rearrangement uses TRBV6-5 and TRBJ1-2, with TRBD1 as a possible D gene (6 bases). The CDR3 loop spans 13 amino acids. Germline values: CDR1 MNHEY, CDR2 SVGAGI. V lost 8 bases, J lost 7 bases, and 17 bases lay in between. DNA of the CDR3: TGTGCCAGCTCCCGGGGGGGGCAGGGTGGCTACACCTTC. Translating gives CASSRGGQGGYTF.

This clone was counted a few times. The chain joins TRBV5-1 to TRBJ2-7, with 7 bases that match TRBD2. CDR1 is SGHRS, CDR2 YFSETQ, per germline. With 4 bases clipped from V and 2 bases from J, the junction kept 9 bases outside the gene matches. The CDR3 consists of 15 residues. The CDR3 region is CASSPTGGGTYEQYF. CDR3 nucleotide sequence: TGCGCCAGCAGCCCGACGGGGGGTGGAACCTACGAGCAGTACTTC.

The chain links TRBV4-1 to TRBJ2-1; 9 bases agree with TRBD1. The length of the CDR3 is 15 residues. Germline V lookup: CDR1 MGHRA, CDR2 YSYEKL. Losses at the gene ends were 5 bases for V and 6 bases for J; bases not matched to a gene: 8. In DNA form, the CDR3 reads TGCGCCAGCAGCTCCCATGGGACAGGGCGCAATGAGCAGTTCTTC. This translates into CASSSHGTGRNEQFF.

CDR3 region: CATRAGTGVLSGEKLFF. The CDR3, as DNA: TGTGCCACCAGAGCCGGGACAGGGGTCCTGAGCGGAGAAAAACTGTTTTTT. The chain uses TRBV15 and TRBJ1-4; 10 nucleotides match TRBD1. Per the germline V gene, CDR1 is LNHNV and CDR2 is YYDKDF (reference sequence). The CDR3 totals 17 residues. V trimming: 6 bases; J trimming: 8 bases; junction bases outside the gene matches: 15. Combining the CDR3 with reference TRBV15 and TRBJ1-4 gives the whole variable domain DAMVIQNPRYQVTQFGKPVTLSCSQTLNHNVMYWYQQKSSQAPKLLFHYYDKDFNNEADTPDNFQSRRPNTSFCFLDIRSPGLGDTAMYLCATRAGTGVLSGEKLFFGSGTQLSVL.

This chain uses TRBV9 with TRBJ2-7; D call uncertain. The CDR3 has 14 amino acids. The V and J ends lost 4 bases and 2 bases respectively, with 13 bases between them. Per the germline V gene, CDR1 is SGDLS and CDR2 is YYNGEE. Here the CDR3 reads CASSPTEAPYEQYF. CDR3 bases: TGTGCCAGCAGCCCAACTGAGGCCCCCTACGAGCAGTACTTC.

This clone has just one count. The chain has TRBV28 and TRBJ1-3, with D maybe TRBD1 (6 bases). V shed 5 bases and J shed 4 bases, with 15 bases lying between them. This CDR3 is 15 amino acids long. The germline gives CDR1 MDHEN, CDR2 SYDVKM. The DNA of the CDR3 is TGTGCCAGCAGTCGACGCACAGGGTCCGGAAACACCATATATTTT. As protein: CASSRRTGSGNTIYF.

The chain couples TRBV27 to TRBJ2-7, with 9 bases identical to TRBD1. Looked up from germline, CDR1 is MNHEY and CDR2 is SMNVEV (reference sequence). This CDR3 is 14 amino acids long. The V gene end was trimmed by 4 bases and the J gene end by 4 bases; junction bases not matched to a gene: 5. The chain's CDR3 is CASSSQGAFYEQYF. CDR3 DNA: TGTGCCAGCAGTTCACAGGGGGCGTTTTACGAGCAGTACTTC.

The rearrangement links TRBV18 to TRBJ2-7; 7 bases agree with TRBD1. CDR3 length equals 15 residues. V gave up 5 bases and J gave up 2 bases; unmatched junction bases: 9. Germline CDR1 is KGHSH and CDR2 is LQKENI. CDR3 residues: CASSTQTGSTYEQYF. The CDR3 DNA follows: TGTGCCAGCTCAACCCAGACAGGGTCGACCTACGAGCAGTACTTC.

This chain joins TRBV7-3 and TRBJ2-7; D perhaps matches TRBD2 (5 bases). The CDR3 spans 15 residues. Trimming took off 5 bases at V and 2 bases at J, with 16 bases between the two ends. CDR1 is SGHTA and CDR2 is FQGTGA in the germline V gene. The CDR3 protein is CASSPSTGKTYEQYF. The DNA for the CDR3 is TGTGCCAGCAGCCCCAGTACGGGGAAGACCTACGAGCAGTACTTC.

The gene calls are TRBV6-5 and TRBJ1-2; a possible D gene is TRBD1 (5 bases). The V end was cut by 2 bases, the J end by 8 bases, with 15 bases between. The CDR3 runs to 14 residues. Per the germline V gene, CDR1 is MNHEY and CDR2 is SVGAGI. In DNA, the CDR3 is TGTGCCAGCAGTTACCTGGACAAAGCTCGAGGCTACACCTTC. This gives the protein CASSYLDKARGYTF.

V usage is TRBV7-9 and J usage is TRBJ1-6, with TRBD1 matching over 9 bases. V lost 5 bases to trimming and J lost 10 bases; unmatched junction nucleotides: 9. Germline-derived CDR1 and CDR2 are SEHNR and FQNEAQ (reference sequence). The CDR3 loop spans 15 amino acids. This chain's CDR3 is CASSLRTGDNSPLHF. As DNA, the CDR3 is TGTGCCAGCAGCCTTCGGACAGGGGACAACTCACCCCTCCACTTT.

The gene calls are TRBV6-2 or TRBV6-3 and TRBJ1-1; D unclear. Germline V gives CDR1 MNHEY, CDR2 SVGEGT. This CDR3 comprises 13 residues. With 4 bases removed from V and 6 bases from J, the gap between germline ends came to 12 bases. CDR3 residues: CASSFWTQAEAFF. DNA for the CDR3: TGTGCCAGCAGTTTCTGGACTCAAGCTGAAGCTTTCTTT.

The J gene is TRBJ2-5, the V gene TRBV28; tentative D call: TRBD2 (5 bases). The CDR3 has 13 residues. Trimming left V 6 bases short and J 5 bases short, with 13 bases between. Germline-derived CDR1 and CDR2 are MDHEN and SYDVKM. The CDR3 loop is CASRNYGGETQYF. CDR3 sequence (DNA): TGTGCCAGCAGGAACTACGGCGGGGAGACCCAGTACTTC.

This clone was detected only once. This chain joins TRBV18 and TRBJ1-3; no firm D call. Germline CDR1 KGHSH, CDR2 LQKENI. Trimming pared 2 bases from V and 4 bases from J, leaving 12 bases between. The CDR3 contains 15 residues. The CDR3 loop is CASSPLSLGGNTIYF. CDR3 in DNA: TGTGCCAGCTCACCATTATCCCTAGGCGGAAACACCATATATTTT.

The chain joins TRBV5-1 to TRBJ2-1; weak D call: TRBD1 (8 bases). The germline V gene encodes CDR1 SGHRS and CDR2 YFSETQ. V lost 4 bases to trimming and J lost 6 bases, with 20 bases between them. The CDR3 runs 16 residues. The CDR3 region has the DNA TGCGCCAGCAGCGGGCTAGGACAGGGAGGGTCCAATGAGCAGTTCTTC. Translation gives CASSGLGQGGSNEQFF.

The chain is built from TRBV9 and TRBJ1-1, with 7 positions matching TRBD1. The CDR3 loop spans 14 amino acids. Germline lookup yields CDR1 SGDLS and CDR2 YYNGEE. The ends lost 0 bases at V and 1 base at J; junction bases unmatched: 0. The CDR3 sequence is CASSVGDRNTEAFF. CDR3 bases: TGTGCCAGCAGCGTAGGGGACAGGAACACTGAAGCTTTCTTT.

In DNA form, the CDR3 reads TGTGCCAGCAGCTTCGGAGGGGGCGGCCACAATGAGCAGTTCTTC. This encodes CASSFGGGGHNEQFF. The J gene is TRBJ2-1, the V gene TRBV5-8, with D maybe TRBD1 (7 bases). The CDR3 consists of 15 residues. Germline V lookup: CDR1 SGHTS, CDR2 YDEGEE. V lost 2 bases to trimming and J lost 5 bases, with 14 bases between them.

The chain employs TRBV29-1 and TRBJ2-7, with D tentatively TRBD2 (5 bases). Germline lookup yields CDR1 SQVTM and CDR2 ANQGSEA. Between the trimmed V and J ends, which lost 3 bases and 3 bases, there was a span of 12 bases. The CDR3 runs 13 residues. This CDR3 is CSVDSPRGYEQYF. The CDR3 DNA is TGCAGCGTTGATAGTCCTCGGGGCTACGAGCAGTACTTC.

The chain recombines TRBV9 with TRBJ1-5; D is unresolved. CDR1 is SGDLS, CDR2 YYNGEE, per germline. This CDR3 is built from 14 residues. Trimming took off 2 bases at V and 5 bases at J, with 11 bases between the two ends. The CDR3: CASSVGSTDQPQHF. The CDR3 DNA reads as TGTGCCAGCAGCGTCGGGTCCACCGATCAGCCCCAGCATTTT.